Below, 5 T cell receptor beta chains from the same sample are listed, as sequenced in a study of CD8 T cells in ankylosing spondylitis. In TCRdb, the 5' RACE reads were re-called with MiXCR into one record per CDR3 protein. The table has some 290,000 distinct CDR3 sequences, around 19% seen once. Sequenced: blood, either unsorted or a sorted T cell fraction (not recorded which). The source is a male donor with ankylosing spondylitis or in good health (not recorded which).

The rearrangement links TRBV20-1 to TRBJ1-1; D remains unclear. Germline CDR1 is DFQATT and CDR2 is SNEGSKA (reference sequence). The CDR3 sequence is 13 residues long. V was pared by 2 bases and J by 10 bases, with 17 bases between. The CDR3, as DNA: TGCAGTGCTAGATCTAGCCTACGCCGAGCAGCTTTCTTT. Its translation is CSARSSLRRAAFF.

The genes are TRBV12-3 or TRBV12-4 and TRBJ2-1; 7 bases align to TRBD2. Trimming at V came to 5 bases and at J to 9 bases, leaving 13 bases not matched to a gene. This CDR3 comprises 15 residues. The CDR3 sequence is CASSPERGGSFEQFF. DNA for the CDR3: TGTGCCAGCAGTCCCGAGCGGGGAGGCTCGTTTGAGCAGTTCTTC.

The V call is TRBV9, the J call TRBJ2-1; no clear D. Trimming cost V 0 bases and J 8 bases, with 12 bases left between them. Germline V gives CDR1 SGDLS, CDR2 YYNGEE. This CDR3 region has 14 residues. The CDR3 protein is CASSVGKRLDEQFF. The CDR3 DNA reads as TGTGCCAGCAGCGTAGGGAAGCGTCTCGATGAGCAGTTCTTC. Filled out from reference TRBV9 and TRBJ2-1, the complete variable domain reads DSGVTQTPKHLITATGQRVTLRCSPRSGDLSVYWYQQSLDQGLQFLIQYYNGEERAKGNILERFSAQQFPDLHSELNLSSLELGDSALYFCASSVGKRLDEQFFGPGTRLTVL.

This clonotype occurred a few times. This chain links TRBV7-8 with TRBJ1-5, with D hard to call. Germline CDR1 reads SGHVS; CDR2 reads FQNEAQ. This CDR3 comprises 13 residues. The V and J ends lost 2 bases and 7 bases respectively, with 9 bases between them. The CDR3 sequence: CASSLFLLQPQHF. The CDR3 region has the DNA TGTGCCAGCAGCTTATTCCTATTGCAGCCCCAGCATTTT.

This clonotype came up a few times. CDR3 protein: CASSRGGQRSGNTIYF. The CDR3 coding sequence is TGTGCCAGCAGCCGGGGTGGACAACGCTCTGGAAACACCATATATTTT. V gene TRBV3-1 combines with J gene TRBJ1-3, with D maybe TRBD1 (5 bases). The CDR3 consists of 16 residues. Germline V gene sequence: CDR1 LGHDT, CDR2 YNNKEL (reference sequence). The V gene lost 4 bases and the J gene lost 0 bases, with 13 bases spanning the gap.